The 21 T cell receptor beta chains below all came from one sample that was sequenced in a study of T cell responses to AZD1222 COVID-19 vaccine (dated by TCRdb to about 2021). Libraries were made using the immunoSEQ multiplex PCR assay. In TCRdb, the immuneACCESS table is reduced to in-frame sequences with V and J assigned. These tables do not hold every clone; where another copy was compared, an unresolved V gene accounts for under half, and the others remain unexplained. The sample table lists 110,000 to 150,000 clones, approximately 93% of them with a count of one. The ten top clones hold around 12% of the sample. Per the publication, the time point label means: sample from adult after SARS-CoV-2 infection, after symptom onset. Sequenced material: peripheral blood, taken after recovery from COVID-19. These receptor sequences come from an adult who had recovered from COVID-19.

The chain combines TRBV2 with TRBJ2-1; 13 nucleotides line up with TRBD2. The V segment lost 6 bases and the J segment 2 bases; nucleotides outside the gene matches: 4. The CDR3 is made up of 16 amino acids. CDR1 and CDR2 (germline): SNHLY, FYNNEI. CDR3 sequence (DNA): TGTGCCAGCAGAGGAGGGACTAGCGGGACCTACAATGAGCAGTTCTTC. The encoded protein is CASRGGTSGTYNEQFF.

The chain links TRBV3-1 (or the pseudogene TRBV3-2) to TRBJ1-5, with D perhaps TRBD1 (6 bases). The CDR3 totals 15 residues. The V end was cut by 1 base, the J end by 6 bases, with 13 bases between. Germline assignment: CDR1 LGHDT and CDR2 YNNKEL (reference sequence). CDR3 nucleotide sequence: TGTGCCAGCAGCCAAGGATCAGGGGTGGGTCAGCCCCAGCATTTT. Translating it yields CASSQGSGVGQPQHF.

The rearrangement links TRBV27 to TRBJ2-5, with 9 bases matching TRBD1. The junction had 10 bases not matched to a gene; V was cut back by 6 bases and J by 5 bases. CDR1 and CDR2 from the germline V gene are MNHEY and SMNVEV (reference sequence). CDR3 size: 15 residues. CDR3 sequence reads: CASSRWTGVEETQYF. The CDR3 DNA reads as TGTGCCAGCAGCCGATGGACAGGGGTTGAGGAGACCCAGTACTTC.

The chain has TRBV5-1 and TRBJ2-7; weak D call: TRBD1 (6 bases). Per germline, CDR1 SGHRS and CDR2 YFSETQ. The CDR3 consists of 15 residues. V lost 2 bases, J lost 0 bases, and 12 bases lay in between. The CDR3 is CASSLEQGSSYEQYF. Written as DNA, the CDR3 is TGCGCCAGCAGCTTAGAACAGGGCAGCTCCTACGAGCAGTACTTC.

This chain links TRBV11-2 with TRBJ2-5; D unclear. Germline CDR1 SGHAT, CDR2 FQNNGV. This CDR3 comprises 11 residues. V was clipped by 2 bases and J by 5 bases, with 3 bases between them. CDR3 region: CASSLLETQYF. CDR3 in DNA: TGTGCCAGCAGCTTACTGGAGACCCAGTACTTC.

This sequence joins TRBV19 and TRBJ1-1, with D perhaps matching TRBD1 (6 bases). The CDR3 is 13 residues long. V was trimmed by 3 bases and J by 6 bases, leaving 11 bases between them. Germline loops: CDR1 LNHDA, CDR2 SQIVND (reference sequence). Written as DNA, the CDR3 is TGTGCCAGTAGTATTAGGGGGGTTGCTGAAGCTTTCTTT. This codes for CASSIRGVAEAFF.

V gene TRBV6-1 combines with J gene TRBJ1-1; D is unresolved. The germline V gene has CDR1 MNHNS and CDR2 SASEGT. V lost 2 bases and J 5 bases, leaving 9 bases between the germline ends. The CDR3 spans 13 residues. CDR3 sequence reads: CASSERRGTEAFF. For the CDR3, the DNA is TGTGCCAGCAGTGAAAGACGGGGTACTGAAGCTTTCTTT.

The rearrangement uses TRBV29-1 and TRBJ2-1; D gene uncertain. Germline V CDR1 and CDR2: SQVTM, ANQGSEA. The CDR3 length is 11 residues. Trimming cost V 3 bases and J 5 bases, with 5 bases left between them. Written as DNA, the CDR3 is TGCAGCGTTGACAAGAACAATGAGCAGTTCTTC. Translation gives CSVDKNNEQFF.

The chain is built from TRBV5-1 and TRBJ2-3; possibly TRBD1 for D (6 bases). V dropped 1 base and J dropped 5 bases, with 14 bases sitting between them. The V gene's germline CDR1 is SGHRS and CDR2 YFSETQ. This CDR3 is built from 15 residues. The CDR3 nucleotides are TGCGCCAGCAGCTTGTCAGGGGAGCGTAGAGATACGCAGTATTTT. Its translation is CASSLSGERRDTQYF.

This chain links TRBV29-1 with TRBJ1-2; 8 bases map to TRBD1. V trimming: 4 bases; J trimming: 7 bases; junction bases outside the gene matches: 8. From germline, CDR1 is SQVTM and CDR2 ANQGSEA. The CDR3 totals 13 residues. CDR3: CSVALGQGSGYTF. In DNA form, the CDR3 reads TGCAGCGTTGCTTTAGGACAGGGTTCTGGCTACACCTTC. Full variable domain (outside the CDR3, taken from reference TRBV29-1 and TRBJ1-2): SAVISQKPSRDICQRGTSLTIQCQVDSQVTMMFWYRQQPGQSLTLIATANQGSEATYESGFVIDKFPISRPNLTFSTLTVSNMSPEDSSIYLCSVALGQGSGYTFGSGTRLTVV.

This chain links TRBV28 with TRBJ2-5; no definite D call. Trimming shortened V by 2 bases and J by 0 bases, and 13 bases separated the two germline ends. There are 16 residues in the CDR3. Germline V gene data show CDR1 as MDHEN and CDR2 as SYDVKM. The CDR3 sequence: CASSLPQTQYQETQYF. The CDR3 nucleotides are TGTGCCAGCAGTTTACCCCAGACACAGTACCAAGAGACCCAGTACTTC.

The CDR3 is CAWKASGNEQFF. The CDR3 DNA reads TGTGCCTGGAAGGCTAGCGGGAATGAGCAGTTCTTC. The rearrangement joins TRBV30 to TRBJ2-1; 8 nucleotides line up with TRBD2. CDR3 length: 12 amino acids. The V gene's germline CDR1 is GTSNPN and CDR2 SVGIG (reference sequence). The trim removed 4 bases at V and 7 bases at J, leaving 3 bases unmatched. Full variable domain (missing parts from reference TRBV30 and TRBJ2-1): SQTIHQWPATLVQPVGSPLSLECTVEGTSNPNLYWYRQAAGRGLQLLFYSVGIGQISSEVPQNLSASRPQDRQFILSSKKLLLSDSGFYLCAWKASGNEQFFGPGTRLTVL.

The J gene is TRBJ1-6, the V gene TRBV9; unclear D gene. Trimming shortened V by 5 bases and J by 9 bases, and 12 bases separated the two germline ends. CDR1 and CDR2 from the germline V gene are SGDLS and YYNGEE. CDR3 length: 13 amino acids. The CDR3 loop reads CASSLETVSPLHF. CDR3 DNA: TGTGCCAGCAGTCTAGAAACGGTTTCACCCCTCCACTTT.

The V and J genes are TRBV10-1 and TRBJ2-3; D ambiguous. Germline-derived CDR1 and CDR2 are WNHNN and SYGVQD (reference sequence). Between the trimmed V and J ends, which lost 2 bases and 4 bases, there was a span of 13 bases. The CDR3 is 15 residues long. As DNA, the CDR3 is TGCGCCAGCAGTGAGGGAAGGGTGGAAGCAGATACGCAGTATTTT. The encoded protein is CASSEGRVEADTQYF.

The rearrangement uses TRBV27 and TRBJ2-5; D unresolved. V lost 2 bases to trimming and J lost 4 bases, with 8 bases between them. Per germline, CDR1 MNHEY and CDR2 SMNVEV (reference sequence). The CDR3 is 13 residues long. The CDR3 nucleotides read TGTGCCAGCAGTTTAGCTTCGATAGAGACCCAGTACTTC. This gives the protein CASSLASIETQYF.

V and J are TRBV28 and TRBJ2-7; TRBD2 aligns across 10 bases. CDR3 size: 13 residues. Germline V gene lookup returns CDR1 MDHEN and CDR2 SYDVKM. V dropped 6 bases and J dropped 7; count of bases not matched to a gene: 6. For the CDR3, the DNA is TGTGCCAGCAGAGCGGGAGGGCCGCGGGAGCAGTACTTC. Translated, it gives CASRAGGPREQYF.

The chain employs TRBV23-1 and TRBJ2-4; tentative D call: TRBD1 (6 bases). TRBV23-1 is labeled an ORF, and its function is uncertain. Deletions cut 2 bases from V and 3 bases from J, with 17 bases between. This CDR3 comprises 17 residues. Written as DNA, the CDR3 is TGCGCCAGCAGTCAAACCCCGGACAGCGATTACAAAAACATTCAGTACTTC. It specifies CASSQTPDSDYKNIQYF.

This clone appeared once. This chain connects TRBV28 to TRBJ1-1, with 7 bases aligning to TRBD1. The V gene's germline CDR1 is MDHEN and CDR2 SYDVKM. The CDR3 is made up of 13 amino acids. V was pared by 6 bases and J by 4 bases, with 5 bases of the junction left unmatched. The CDR3 DNA follows: TGTGCCAGCAGAGACAGGGTAGGCACTGAAGCTTTCTTT. Protein sequence: CASRDRVGTEAFF.

The chain carries TRBV7-9 and TRBJ2-3, with 7 bases that match TRBD2. After removal of 1 base from V and 6 bases from J, the junction contained 4 bases not matched to a gene. Germline lookup yields CDR1 SEHNR and CDR2 FQNEAQ (reference sequence). The CDR3 consists of 14 residues. DNA for the CDR3: TGTGCCAGCAGCTTAGGACTAGCTCGGGATACGCAGTATTTT. The encoded protein is CASSLGLARDTQYF. The entire variable domain, with the rest obtained from reference TRBV7-9 and TRBJ2-3, is as follows: DTGVSQNPRHKITKRGQNVTFRCDPISEHNRLYWYRQTLGQGPEFLTYFQNEAQLEKSRLLSDRFSAERPKGSFSTLEIQRTEQGDSAMYLCASSLGLARDTQYFGPGTRLTVL.

The rearrangement uses TRBV6-5 and TRBJ2-7; possible D gene TRBD2, 6 bases. The V gene's germline CDR1 is MNHEY and CDR2 SVGAGI. This CDR3 spans 14 amino acids. The ends were cut back, 7 bases at V and 4 bases at J, with 17 bases in the middle. The CDR3 DNA is TGTGCCAGCAACTCACCCGGGACTTTGTACGAGCAGTACTTC. Its translation: CASNSPGTLYEQYF.

This chain links TRBV28 with TRBJ2-7, with TRBD1 matching 7 bases. Germline V CDR1 and CDR2: MDHEN, SYDVKM. The CDR3 is 14 residues long. Trimming removed 6 bases from V and 6 bases from J; junction bases left unmatched: 11. CDR3: CASSCTGVSCEQYF. As DNA, the CDR3 is TGTGCCAGCAGCTGTACAGGGGTTTCGTGCGAGCAGTACTTC. Full variable domain (rest looked up from reference TRBV28 and TRBJ2-7): DVKVTQSSRYLVKRTGEKVFLECVQDMDHENMFWYRQDPGLGLRLIYFSYDVKMKEKGDIPEGYSVSREKKERFSLILESASTNQTSMYLCASSCTGVSCEQYFGPGTRLTVT.